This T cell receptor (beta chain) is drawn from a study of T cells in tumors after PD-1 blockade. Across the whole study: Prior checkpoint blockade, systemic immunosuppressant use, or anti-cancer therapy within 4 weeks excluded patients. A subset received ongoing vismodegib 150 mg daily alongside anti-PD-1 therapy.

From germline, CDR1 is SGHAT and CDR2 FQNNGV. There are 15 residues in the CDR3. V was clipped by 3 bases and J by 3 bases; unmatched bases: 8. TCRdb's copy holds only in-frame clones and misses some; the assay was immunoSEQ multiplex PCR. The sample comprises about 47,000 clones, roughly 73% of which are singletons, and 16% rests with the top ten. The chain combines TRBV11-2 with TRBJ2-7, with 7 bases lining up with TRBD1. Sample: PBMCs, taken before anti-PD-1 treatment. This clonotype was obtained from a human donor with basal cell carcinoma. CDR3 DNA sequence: TGTGCCAGCAGCTTCCCGTCTCAGGGGGTCTACGAGCAGTACTTC. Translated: CASSFPSQGVYEQYF.